A selection of T cell receptor beta chains follows, all from one sample in a study of immune heterogeneity within non-small cell lung tumors. TCRdb passed the multiplex PCR reads through MiXCR, listing each CDR3 protein once. The sample lists 21,000 or so distinct CDR3 sequences, approximately 30% occurring once. The sequenced sample was lung tumor tissue. Every receptor here comes from a man aged 35 to 55 with non-small cell lung cancer. Both conserved end residues are part of each CDR3. Each record gives: clone size, D gene, J gene, V gene, CDR3 DNA, CDR3 protein. D genes are given only for firm matches. Some rows mark clone size as missing; the rest say once, few, many or name a class of expanded clone.

size: few
D: .
J: TRBJ2-1
V: TRBV5-6
DNA: TGTGCCAGCAGCCTGGACTGGGGCTCCTACAATGAGCAGTTCTTC
CDR3: CASSLDWGSYNEQFF

size: few
D: .
J: TRBJ2-2
V: TRBV6-1
DNA: TGTGCCAGCAGTGTCTATAACGGGGAGCTGTTTTTT
CDR3: CASSVYNGELFF

size: .
D: .
J: TRBJ1-1
V: TRBV7-9
DNA: TGTGCCAGCAGCTCTATGGACGGGGTAAGCGCTGAAGCTTTCTTT
CDR3: CASSSMDGVSAEAFF

size: many
D: TRBD1
J: TRBJ2-7
V: TRBV28
DNA: TGTGCCAGCCTTTCCCCGGGACAGGGGAACGAGCAGTACTTC
CDR3: CASLSPGQGNEQYF

size: few
D: TRBD2
J: TRBJ2-3
V: TRBV20-1
DNA: TGCAGTGCTAGAGGCACCACTAGCGGGCCAGATACGCAGTATTTT
CDR3: CSARGTTSGPDTQYF

size: .
D: .
J: TRBJ1-2
V: TRBV18
DNA: TGTGCCAGCTTAGCCTCAGGGCCGGTTGGCGACACCTTC
CDR3: CASLASGPVGDTF

size: many
D: .
J: TRBJ1-1
V: TRBV27
DNA: TGTGCCAGCAGTTTATCCTACAGTAACACTGAAGCTTTCTTT
CDR3: CASSLSYSNTEAFF

size: many
D: TRBD1
J: TRBJ2-7
V: TRBV12-5
DNA: TGTGCTAGTGGTCCATCGAGGGGGCGGTCTTACGAGCAGTACTTC
CDR3: CASGPSRGRSYEQYF

size: medium-sized
D: .
J: TRBJ1-2
V: TRBV27
DNA: TGTGCCAGCAGGCATAGCAGCCGACCCGACTATGGCTACACCTTC
CDR3: CASRHSSRPDYGYTF

size: few
D: TRBD1
J: TRBJ1-2
V: TRBV7-9
DNA: TGTGCCAGCAGCCCGGATCTTACAGGGGGTGGAAGCTACACCTTC
CDR3: CASSPDLTGGGSYTF

size: .
D: .
J: TRBJ1-1
V: TRBV9
DNA: TGTGCCAGCAGCGTAGAACAGTTTGACACTGAAGCTTTCTTT
CDR3: CASSVEQFDTEAFF

size: .
D: .
J: TRBJ1-2
V: TRBV3-1
DNA: TGTGCCAGCAGCCCACGGGAGGCACCGGCCTATGGCTACACCTTC
CDR3: CASSPREAPAYGYTF

size: .
D: .
J: TRBJ2-1
V: TRBV12-3/TRBV12-4
DNA: TGTGCCAGCGGCATTTACAATGAGCAGTTCTTC
CDR3: CASGIYNEQFF

size: many
D: TRBD2
J: TRBJ2-1
V: TRBV7-2
DNA: TGTGCCAGCAGTTTGGGACTAGCGGAAGGGAATGAGCAGTTCTTC
CDR3: CASSLGLAEGNEQFF

size: many
D: TRBD2
J: TRBJ2-1
V: TRBV6-1
DNA: TGTGCCATCCGAAGCGGGAATTACAATGAGCAGTTCTTC
CDR3: CAIRSGNYNEQFF

size: .
D: .
J: TRBJ2-7
V: TRBV2
DNA: TGTGCCAGCAACGAGGACATGACCCACTACGAGCAGTACTTC
CDR3: CASNEDMTHYEQYF

size: .
D: .
J: TRBJ1-6
V: TRBV5-6
DNA: TGTGCCAGCAACCTCCCGGCCGGGAGTTCACCCCTCCACTTT
CDR3: CASNLPAGSSPLHF

size: many
D: TRBD2
J: TRBJ2-1
V: TRBV19
DNA: TGTGCCAGTAGTTCCTCAGGACTAGCTAGGGAGCAGTTCTTC
CDR3: CASSSSGLAREQFF

size: medium-sized
D: TRBD1
J: TRBJ1-2
V: TRBV6-1
DNA: TGTGCCAGCATAGAATTTCAGGGGGATGGCTACACCTTC
CDR3: CASIEFQGDGYTF

size: few
D: .
J: TRBJ2-7
V: TRBV2
DNA: TGTGCCAGCAATTTCGGGCCCCGGGTCTACGAGCAGTACTTC
CDR3: CASNFGPRVYEQYF

size: many
D: .
J: TRBJ1-1
V: TRBV7-8
DNA: TGTGCCAGCAGCCGGAGGTGGGACACTGAAGCTTTCTTT
CDR3: CASSRRWDTEAFF

size: .
D: TRBD1
J: TRBJ1-1
V: TRBV20-1
DNA: TGCAGTGCTACGGACAGGGTAAGAAGAACTGAAGCTTTCTTT
CDR3: CSATDRVRRTEAFF

size: .
D: .
J: TRBJ2-5
V: TRBV30
DNA: TGTGCCTGGAGTATCGGGACGAGAGAGACCCAGTACTTC
CDR3: CAWSIGTRETQYF

size: many
D: .
J: TRBJ1-2
V: TRBV20-1
DNA: TGCAGTGCTAGCGACAGGTCGATACGGGGCTACACCTTC
CDR3: CSASDRSIRGYTF

size: .
D: .
J: TRBJ1-1
V: TRBV11-2
DNA: TGTGCCAGCAACTTAGGGGGGAGGAACACTGAAGCTTTCTTT
CDR3: CASNLGGRNTEAFF

size: few
D: .
J: TRBJ2-1
V: TRBV2
DNA: TGTGCCAGCTTGCGAGACTCCTACAATGAGCAGTTCTTC
CDR3: CASLRDSYNEQFF

size: .
D: .
J: TRBJ2-5
V: TRBV7-9
DNA: TGTGCCAGCAGCGCGAGCGGGCCACAGGGAGAGACCCAGTACTTC
CDR3: CASSASGPQGETQYF

size: few
D: TRBD2
J: TRBJ2-2
V: TRBV7-8
DNA: TGTGCCAGCAGCTCCCGAGCCTTAGCGGGAGGTTCCGGCGGGGAGCTGTTTTTT
CDR3: CASSSRALAGGSGGELFF

size: few
D: .
J: TRBJ1-1
V: TRBV5-6
DNA: TGTGCCAGCAGCAAAAGGGAGAACACTGAAGCTTTCTTT
CDR3: CASSKRENTEAFF

size: .
D: .
J: TRBJ2-5
V: TRBV24-1
DNA: TGTGCCACCAGTGATTTGGGGGGCTCGGAGACCCAGTACTTC
CDR3: CATSDLGGSETQYF

size: many
D: TRBD1
J: TRBJ1-1
V: TRBV19
DNA: TGTGCCAGTAGTTGGGACAGGGGGCGCGAAGCTTTCTTT
CDR3: CASSWDRGREAFF

size: large
D: TRBD1
J: TRBJ1-2
V: TRBV30
DNA: TGTGCCTGGAGTACGGGGACAGGCTCCTACTATGGCTACACCTTC
CDR3: CAWSTGTGSYYGYTF

size: many
D: .
J: TRBJ2-3
V: TRBV20-1
DNA: TGCAGTGCTAGAGGGGCGGGACGGCCAGATACGCAGTATTTT
CDR3: CSARGAGRPDTQYF

size: medium-sized
D: .
J: TRBJ1-2
V: TRBV30
DNA: TGTGCCTGGAAACAGGGTCCTGGCTACACCTTC
CDR3: CAWKQGPGYTF

size: many
D: TRBD2
J: TRBJ2-7
V: TRBV15
DNA: TGTGCCACCAGCCGACAGCGGGGCTACGAGCAGTACTTC
CDR3: CATSRQRGYEQYF

size: .
D: TRBD2
J: TRBJ2-1
V: TRBV7-3
DNA: TGTGCCAGCAGCTTCGGACTAGCGATATACAATGAGCAGTTCTTC
CDR3: CASSFGLAIYNEQFF

size: medium-sized
D: .
J: TRBJ1-2
V: TRBV6-1
DNA: TGTGCCAGCATGACCGTGGGACACTATGGCTACACCTTC
CDR3: CASMTVGHYGYTF

size: many
D: TRBD1
J: TRBJ2-2
V: TRBV19
DNA: TGTGCCAGTACCCAGGGGGCAACCGGGGAGCTGTTTTTT
CDR3: CASTQGATGELFF

size: .
D: .
J: TRBJ1-5
V: TRBV2
DNA: TGTGCCAGTCGACAGGACAATCAGCCCCAGCATTTT
CDR3: CASRQDNQPQHF

size: many
D: TRBD2
J: TRBJ2-1
V: TRBV12-3/TRBV12-4
DNA: TGTGCCAGCACCCAAGGACTAGCGGGAAGAAATGAGCAGTTCTTC
CDR3: CASTQGLAGRNEQFF

size: many
D: TRBD2
J: TRBJ2-7
V: TRBV5-1
DNA: TGCGCCAGCAGCTTTAGCGGGAACTACGAGCAGTACTTC
CDR3: CASSFSGNYEQYF

size: .
D: .
J: TRBJ1-4
V: TRBV28
DNA: TGTGCCAGCAGTCAATCATTTCTATCGGTCAGGAGGAGGGAAAAACTGTTTTTT
CDR3: CASSQSFLSVRRREKLFF

size: medium-sized
D: .
J: TRBJ1-1
V: TRBV6-1
DNA: TGTGCCAGCAGAGTCGAAAGGGCGAACACTGAAGCTTTCTTT
CDR3: CASRVERANTEAFF

size: .
D: .
J: TRBJ2-5
V: TRBV10-3
DNA: TGTGCCATCCGCGGGCCCCAAGAGACCCAGTACTTC
CDR3: CAIRGPQETQYF

size: medium-sized
D: .
J: TRBJ2-7
V: TRBV6-5
DNA: TGTGCCAGCAGTTACTCGTTGGGGATGGGCTACGAGCAGTACTTC
CDR3: CASSYSLGMGYEQYF

size: .
D: .
J: TRBJ1-3
V: TRBV20-1
DNA: TGCAGTGCTAGATCCGGACAGCCAAGTTTCTCTGGAAACACCATATATTTT
CDR3: CSARSGQPSFSGNTIYF

size: few
D: .
J: TRBJ2-7
V: TRBV11-3
DNA: TGTGCCAGCAGCTTTTTGGGGGAAACCTACGAGCAGTACTTC
CDR3: CASSFLGETYEQYF

size: many
D: TRBD1
J: TRBJ2-7
V: TRBV6-1
DNA: TGTGCCAGCTGCCAGGGGGCCCTCCTCGAGCAGTACTTC
CDR3: CASCQGALLEQYF

size: .
D: .
J: TRBJ2-3
V: TRBV11-3
DNA: TGTGCCAGCAGCTTGGACACCACAGATAGGGAGTATTTT
CDR3: CASSLDTTDREYF

size: many
D: TRBD1
J: TRBJ1-5
V: TRBV20-1
DNA: TGCAGTGCTAGCGGGACAGCTAACTATCAGCCCCAGCATTTT
CDR3: CSASGTANYQPQHF

size: few
D: TRBD1
J: TRBJ2-7
V: TRBV3-1
DNA: TGTGCCAGCAGCCACCCCCGAGACAGGGGCGCGTGGGAGCAGTACTTC
CDR3: CASSHPRDRGAWEQYF

size: few
D: .
J: TRBJ1-5
V: TRBV10-1
DNA: TGCGCCGGAGGACAGTCCAATCAGCCCCAGCATTTT
CDR3: CAGGQSNQPQHF

size: .
D: TRBD2
J: TRBJ2-7
V: TRBV20-1
DNA: TGCAGTGCTTCCGCGTTAGCGGGGTCCTACAAGAAGTACTTC
CDR3: CSASALAGSYKKYF

size: few
D: .
J: TRBJ1-1
V: TRBV12-3/TRBV12-4
DNA: TGTGCCAGCAGTTTAGCAGGGTCGAACACTGAAGCTTTCTTT
CDR3: CASSLAGSNTEAFF

size: many
D: .
J: TRBJ1-2
V: TRBV6-1
DNA: TGTGCCAGCAGTGAAGGAGGCTATGGCTACACCTTC
CDR3: CASSEGGYGYTF

size: few
D: TRBD2
J: TRBJ2-4
V: TRBV24-1
DNA: TGTGCCACCAGTGACTCGGGGACTAGCGGGGGAGCCAAAAACATTCAGTACTTC
CDR3: CATSDSGTSGGAKNIQYF